The clone carrying this T cell receptor (beta chain) was seen many times. The sample is drawn from a study of T cells in Graves' hyperthyroidism and ophthalmopathy. The CDR3 is 13 amino acids. V was shortened by 1 base and J by 6 bases, with 12 bases between the two germline ends. Germline CDR1 and CDR2: SQVTM and ANQGSEA. There were TCR beta CDR3 regions amplified from RNA transcripts. With the HTBI primer set, the TCR CDR3 went through a first round of RT-PCR. In TCRdb, the multiplex PCR reads were re-called with MiXCR into one record per CDR3 protein. The table lists around 610,000 distinct CDR3 sequences, approximately 14% of them singletons.

V gene TRBV29-1 combines with J gene TRBJ2-5; no firm D call. This receptor was taken from a woman between 40 and 55 years old with Graves' ophthalmopathy. Sequenced input: blood. The CDR3 region is CSVEAGQVKTQYF. The CDR3 region has the DNA TGCAGCGTTGAAGCGGGCCAGGTCAAGACCCAGTACTTC.